Listed below are T cell receptor beta chains from one sample, sequenced in a study of shared clonotypes between healthy human individuals. Sequenced by immunoSEQ multiplex PCR; TCRdb stores in-frame clones only, minus some. This sample yields 650,000 to 800,000 clones, of which around 92% are seen a single time; 20% to 25% belongs to the top ten. The material sequenced was naive CD8+ T cells sorted from blood. The receptors originated from a young man in good health. CDR3s include the opening cysteine and the closing phenylalanine or tryptophan. A D gene is named only where the DNA matches it firmly. Clone size, where shown, is once, few, many, or a class for clones that have expanded.

V	D	size	J	DNA	CDR3
TRBV7-3	TRBD2	.	TRBJ2-1	TGTGCCAGCAGCTTAAAGCCAGCGGGAGGGCCGGGCAATGAGCAGTTCTTC	CASSLKPAGGPGNEQFF
TRBV9	TRBD2	.	TRBJ2-3	TGTGCCAGCAGCGCGGGACTAGCGGGAGGGCTCACAGATACGCAGTATTTT	CASSAGLAGGLTDTQYF
TRBV27	TRBD1	.	TRBJ2-7	TGTGCCAGCAGTTCTGGGGACAGGGTGTACGAGCAGTACTTC	CASSSGDRVYEQYF
TRBV5-4	.	.	TRBJ2-3	TGTGCCAGCAGCTCCCGGTGGGGCTCTCGTCGTTCAGATACGCAGTATTTT	CASSSRWGSRRSDTQYF
TRBV2	.	few	TRBJ2-7	TGTGCCAGTAAGGACTCTACACCATACGAGCAGTACTTC	CASKDSTPYEQYF
TRBV4-2	TRBD2	.	TRBJ2-3	TGTGCCAGCAGCCAAGTAGCGGGAGTAGCAGATACGCAGTATTTT	CASSQVAGVADTQYF
TRBV7-8	.	.	TRBJ1-1	TGTGCCAGCAGCTTAAACCGGGGCCAGGTGAACACTGAAGCTTTCTTT	CASSLNRGQVNTEAFF
TRBV19	.	once	TRBJ2-1	TGTGCCACGAAATCGATAGGGGGGCCCTACAATGAGCAGTTCTTC	CATKSIGGPYNEQFF
TRBV28	.	.	TRBJ1-5	TGTGCCAGCAGACTACAAAGGGCAGGGGGCAATCAGCCCCAGCATTTT	CASRLQRAGGNQPQHF
TRBV2	.	.	TRBJ2-5	TGTGCCAGCACTGTGGGAGAGACCCAGTACTTC	CASTVGETQYF
TRBV13	TRBD1	.	TRBJ1-2	TGTGCCAGCAGCCCCTATGGACAGGGGACGACTAACTATGGCTACACCTTC	CASSPYGQGTTNYGYTF
TRBV5-6	.	.	TRBJ2-3	TGTGCCAGCAGCTTGGCGGTGACGAGCACAGATACGCAGTATTTT	CASSLAVTSTDTQYF
TRBV5-8	TRBD1	.	TRBJ2-4	TGTGCCAGCAGGCCTAGACAGGGTAAAAACATTCAGTACTTC	CASRPRQGKNIQYF
TRBV14	.	.	TRBJ2-1	TGTGCCAGCAGCCAAGAGGGAAATCCCCCCTACAATGAGCAGTTCTTC	CASSQEGNPPYNEQFF
TRBV28	TRBD1	few	TRBJ1-4	TGTGCCAGCAGAACAGGGGTGGAACTGTTTTTT	CASRTGVELFF
TRBV11-3	TRBD1	.	TRBJ2-7	TGTGCCAGCAGCTTAGAAGGACAGGGCTACGAGCAGTACTTC	CASSLEGQGYEQYF
TRBV4-1	TRBD1	.	TRBJ2-7	TGCGCCAGCAGCCCAAGACAGGGGGCCAGCTACGAGCAGTACTTC	CASSPRQGASYEQYF
TRBV4-3	.	.	TRBJ2-3	TGCGCCAGCAGTCTAGCAGGGAGCACAGATACGCAGTATTTT	CASSLAGSTDTQYF
TRBV6-6	.	.	TRBJ2-3	TGTGCCAGCAGTTACTCGTACGGGTCCGATACGCAGTATTTT	CASSYSYGSDTQYF
TRBV5-1	.	.	TRBJ2-1	TGCGCCAGCAGCTTCCTGAACAATGAGCAGTTCTTC	CASSFLNNEQFF
TRBV4-1	.	.	TRBJ2-5	TGCGCCAGCAGCCTCGGACTCGGGGAGACCCAGTACTTC	CASSLGLGETQYF
TRBV19	.	.	TRBJ2-7	TGTGCCAGTTCGAATGGCCTCTCCTACGAGCAGTACTTC	CASSNGLSYEQYF
TRBV20-1	.	.	TRBJ2-1	TGCAGTGCTAGACAGGCGGGGGAGCAGTTCTTC	CSARQAGEQFF
TRBV11-2	.	.	TRBJ2-7	TGTGCCAGCAGCTTAGAAGCCGGGTTAGCAAAAGGCGAGCAGTACTTC	CASSLEAGLAKGEQYF
TRBV27	TRBD1	.	TRBJ2-5	TGTGCCAGCAGTTACGACAGGGGATCGGAGACCCAGTACTTC	CASSYDRGSETQYF
TRBV4-1	TRBD2	.	TRBJ2-7	TGCGCCAGCAGCCAAGTGACTAGCGGGGAGATTAACCCCTACGAGCAGTACTTC	CASSQVTSGEINPYEQYF
TRBV6-5	TRBD1	.	TRBJ1-4	TGTGCCAGCAGTTCGACAGGGTTCGAAAAACTGTTTTTT	CASSSTGFEKLFF
TRBV28	.	.	TRBJ1-5	TGTGCCAGCAGTCCCCCGGGGAATCAGCCCCAGCATTTT	CASSPPGNQPQHF
TRBV18	TRBD2	.	TRBJ2-7	TGTGCCAGCTCACCAAGGGCTAGCGGGACCTACGAGCAGTACTTC	CASSPRASGTYEQYF
TRBV19	.	.	TRBJ2-3	TGTGCCAGTAGTTTACGGGGGCCAAGCACAGATACGCAGTATTTT	CASSLRGPSTDTQYF
TRBV5-1	.	.	TRBJ1-3	TGCGCCAGCAGCTTGTCACAGGGAAACTCTGGAAACACCATATATTTT	CASSLSQGNSGNTIYF
TRBV27	.	.	TRBJ1-1	TGTGCCAGCAGTTTTGCTACAAACACTGAAGCTTTCTTT	CASSFATNTEAFF
TRBV6-1	.	.	TRBJ2-2	TGTGCCAGCAGTGAGCCCTCCTGGACTACGAACACCGGGGAGCTGTTTTTT	CASSEPSWTTNTGELFF
TRBV28	TRBD2	.	TRBJ2-5	TGTGCCTCGTCGGGGCTAGCGGGAGGGCCGGTGAGGGAGACCCAGTACTTC	CASSGLAGGPVRETQYF
TRBV28	TRBD1	.	TRBJ2-1	TGTGCCAGCAGTCTACAGGGGGGAGGCTACAATGAGCAGTTCTTC	CASSLQGGGYNEQFF
TRBV27	.	.	TRBJ1-4	TGTGCCAGCAGTTCCAACAGGGAGTTAGGCGAAAAACTGTTTTTT	CASSSNRELGEKLFF
TRBV7-9	.	.	TRBJ2-5	TGTGCCAGCAGCTTAGGGGGGAAGCAAGAGACCCAGTACTTC	CASSLGGKQETQYF
TRBV11-3	TRBD2	.	TRBJ2-1	TGTGCCAGCAGCTTAAGGGGAGGGCCGTTGAATGAGCAGTTCTTC	CASSLRGGPLNEQFF
TRBV2	.	.	TRBJ1-5	TGTGCCAGCAGTGGGAGGGGTGAGAATCAGCCCCAGCATTTT	CASSGRGENQPQHF
TRBV9	.	.	TRBJ2-1	TGTGCCAGCAGCGTAGGGTGGCGGGACGGGTCCTACAATGAGCAGTTCTTC	CASSVGWRDGSYNEQFF
TRBV6-1	.	.	TRBJ1-5	TGTGCCGGAAGGGAGCTTACCCAGCATTTT	CAGRELTQHF
TRBV2	.	.	TRBJ2-7	TGTGCCAGCAGAAGACCCGACAGACCCTACGAGCAGTACTTC	CASRRPDRPYEQYF
TRBV5-8	.	.	TRBJ1-5	TGTGCCAGCAGCTTGGGGGGGGCTCAGCCCCAGCATTTT	CASSLGGAQPQHF
TRBV6-1	TRBD2	.	TRBJ2-7	TGTGCCAGCAGTGAAGCGGGCGGTAGAATGTTAGCGGGAGGATCCTACGAGCAGTACTTC	CASSEAGGRMLAGGSYEQYF